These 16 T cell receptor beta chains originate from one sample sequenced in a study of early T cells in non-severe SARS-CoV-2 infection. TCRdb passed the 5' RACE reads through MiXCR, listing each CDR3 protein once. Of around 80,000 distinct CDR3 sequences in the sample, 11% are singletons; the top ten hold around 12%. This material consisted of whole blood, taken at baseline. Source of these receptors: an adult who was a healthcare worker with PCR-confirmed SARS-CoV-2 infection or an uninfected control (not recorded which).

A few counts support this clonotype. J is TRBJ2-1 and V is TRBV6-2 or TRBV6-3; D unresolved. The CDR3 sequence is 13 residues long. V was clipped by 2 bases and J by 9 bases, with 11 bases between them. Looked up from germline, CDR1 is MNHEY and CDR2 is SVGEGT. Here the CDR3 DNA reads TGTGCCAGCAGTTACGGCCAGGCTGGTGAGCAGTTCTTC. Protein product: CASSYGQAGEQFF.

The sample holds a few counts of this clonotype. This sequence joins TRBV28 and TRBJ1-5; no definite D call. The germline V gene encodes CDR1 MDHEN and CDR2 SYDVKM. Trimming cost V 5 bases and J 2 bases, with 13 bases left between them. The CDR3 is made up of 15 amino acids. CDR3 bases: TGTGCCAGCAGTCCCTCAGTAGGGCGCAATCAGCCCCAGCATTTT. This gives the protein CASSPSVGRNQPQHF.

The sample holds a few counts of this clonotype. CDR3 amino acids: CASREKYEQYF. Written as DNA, the CDR3 is TGTGCCAGTAGGGAGAAGTACGAGCAGTACTTC. J is TRBJ2-7 and V is TRBV28; D is possibly TRBD2 (5 bases). CDR1 MDHEN and CDR2 SYDVKM come from the germline V gene. The CDR3 is 11 amino acids. V was cut by 9 bases and J by 4 bases, with 10 bases left in between.

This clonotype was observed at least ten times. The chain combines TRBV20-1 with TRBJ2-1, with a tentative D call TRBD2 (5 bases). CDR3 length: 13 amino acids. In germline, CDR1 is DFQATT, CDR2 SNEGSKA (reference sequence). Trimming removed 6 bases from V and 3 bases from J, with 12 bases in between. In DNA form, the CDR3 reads TGCAGTGCCGCCTCAGGACTCTACAATGAGCAGTTCTTC. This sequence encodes CSAASGLYNEQFF.

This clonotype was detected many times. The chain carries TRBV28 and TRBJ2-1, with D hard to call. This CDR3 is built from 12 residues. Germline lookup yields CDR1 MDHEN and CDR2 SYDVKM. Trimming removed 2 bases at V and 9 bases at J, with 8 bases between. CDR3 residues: CASSLQRSEQFF. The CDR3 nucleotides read TGTGCCAGCAGTTTACAGCGCAGTGAGCAGTTCTTC.

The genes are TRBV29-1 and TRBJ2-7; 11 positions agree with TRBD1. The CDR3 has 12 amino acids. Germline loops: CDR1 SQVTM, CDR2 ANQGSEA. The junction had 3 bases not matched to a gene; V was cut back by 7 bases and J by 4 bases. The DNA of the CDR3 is TGCAGCGCCGGGACAGGGGGTTACGAGCAGTACTTC. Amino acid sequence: CSAGTGGYEQYF.

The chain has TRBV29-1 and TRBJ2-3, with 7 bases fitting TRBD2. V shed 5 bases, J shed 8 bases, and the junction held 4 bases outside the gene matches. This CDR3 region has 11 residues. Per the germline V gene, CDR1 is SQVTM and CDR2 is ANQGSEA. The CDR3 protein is CSVFSGGTQYF. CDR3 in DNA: TGCAGCGTTTTTTCGGGGGGTACGCAGTATTTT.

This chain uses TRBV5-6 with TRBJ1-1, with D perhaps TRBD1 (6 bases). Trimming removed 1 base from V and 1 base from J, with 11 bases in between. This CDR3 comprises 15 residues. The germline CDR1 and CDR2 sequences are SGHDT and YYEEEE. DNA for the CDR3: TGTGCCAGCAGCTTGTACCAGGGGAAGAACACTGAAGCTTTCTTT. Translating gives CASSLYQGKNTEAFF.

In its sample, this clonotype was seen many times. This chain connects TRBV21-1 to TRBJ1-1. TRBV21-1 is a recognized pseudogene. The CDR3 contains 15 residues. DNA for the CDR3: TGTGCCAGCAGCAAAGATGTGGAGAGCGACACTGAAGCTTTCTTT. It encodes CASSKDVESDTEAFF.

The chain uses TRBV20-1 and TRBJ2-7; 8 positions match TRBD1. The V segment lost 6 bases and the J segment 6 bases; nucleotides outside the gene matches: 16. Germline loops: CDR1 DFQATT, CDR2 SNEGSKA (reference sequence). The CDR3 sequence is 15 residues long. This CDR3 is CSATSETGAFGEQYF. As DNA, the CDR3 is TGCAGTGCCACTTCGGAGACAGGGGCTTTTGGCGAGCAGTACTTC.

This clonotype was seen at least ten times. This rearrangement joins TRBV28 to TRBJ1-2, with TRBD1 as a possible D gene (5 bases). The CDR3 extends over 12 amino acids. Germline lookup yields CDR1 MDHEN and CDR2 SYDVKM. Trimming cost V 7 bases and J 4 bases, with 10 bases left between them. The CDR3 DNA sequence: TGTGCCAGCATGACAGAACCCTATGGCTACACCTTC. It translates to CASMTEPYGYTF.

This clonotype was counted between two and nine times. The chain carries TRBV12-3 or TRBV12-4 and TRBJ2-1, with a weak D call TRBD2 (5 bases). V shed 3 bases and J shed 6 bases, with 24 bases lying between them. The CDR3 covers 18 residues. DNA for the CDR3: TGTGCCAGCAGTTTTCGCAGGACCCGGGATTTGCGGGCCAATGAGCAGTTCTTC. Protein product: CASSFRRTRDLRANEQFF.

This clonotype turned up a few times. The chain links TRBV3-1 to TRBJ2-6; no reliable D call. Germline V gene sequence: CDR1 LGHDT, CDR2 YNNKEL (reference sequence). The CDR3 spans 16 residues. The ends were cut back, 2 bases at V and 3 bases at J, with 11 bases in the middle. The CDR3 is CASSQLMRVGANVLTF. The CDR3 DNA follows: TGTGCCAGCAGCCAATTGATGAGAGTTGGGGCCAACGTCCTGACTTTC.

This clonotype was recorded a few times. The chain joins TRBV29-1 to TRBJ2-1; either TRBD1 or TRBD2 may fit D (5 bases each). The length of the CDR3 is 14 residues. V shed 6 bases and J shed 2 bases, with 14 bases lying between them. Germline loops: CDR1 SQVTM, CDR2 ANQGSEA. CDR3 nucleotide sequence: TGCAGCGTGTCCGGGACGAAGCCCTACAATGAGCAGTTCTTC. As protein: CSVSGTKPYNEQFF.

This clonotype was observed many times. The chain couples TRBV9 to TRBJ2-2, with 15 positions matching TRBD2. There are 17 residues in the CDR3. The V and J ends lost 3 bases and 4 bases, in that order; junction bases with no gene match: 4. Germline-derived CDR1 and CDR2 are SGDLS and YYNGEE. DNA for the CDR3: TGTGCCAGCAGCGCCGGACTAGCGGGGGGGCCCACCGGGGAGCTGTTTTTT. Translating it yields CASSAGLAGGPTGELFF.

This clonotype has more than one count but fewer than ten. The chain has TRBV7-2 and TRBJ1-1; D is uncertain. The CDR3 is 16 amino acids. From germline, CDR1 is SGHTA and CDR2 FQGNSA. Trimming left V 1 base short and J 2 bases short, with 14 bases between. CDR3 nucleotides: TGTGCCAGCAGCTTAGGGGGTGGACGGATAAACACTGAAGCTTTCTTT. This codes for CASSLGGGRINTEAFF.